This T cell receptor beta chain was identified during a study of blood T cell repertoires in COVID-19. Study summary: The samples span acute and convalescent COVID-19 from the United States, Italy and Spain.

V shed 7 bases, J shed 5 bases, and the junction held 8 bases outside the gene matches. The CDR3 is 12 residues long. Per germline, CDR1 SQVTM and CDR2 ANQGSEA. Per the authors' pipeline: Reference gene primers were amplified, and this amplification served to estimate nucleated cell counts. The assay was immunoSEQ multiplex PCR, and TCRdb's table has in-frame clones only and misses some. That table supplies the V and J calls and clone size; D and trimming were determined from the DNA. This table holds about 36,000 clones, over 80% found once. The receptor was derived from a human donor in a cohort sampled during active COVID-19. V gene TRBV29-1 combines with J gene TRBJ2-7; 7 bases match TRBD1. The sample consisted of peripheral blood. The DNA of the CDR3 is TGCAGCGGACGGACAGGAAGTGACGAGCAGTACTTC. Translation gives CSGRTGSDEQYF.